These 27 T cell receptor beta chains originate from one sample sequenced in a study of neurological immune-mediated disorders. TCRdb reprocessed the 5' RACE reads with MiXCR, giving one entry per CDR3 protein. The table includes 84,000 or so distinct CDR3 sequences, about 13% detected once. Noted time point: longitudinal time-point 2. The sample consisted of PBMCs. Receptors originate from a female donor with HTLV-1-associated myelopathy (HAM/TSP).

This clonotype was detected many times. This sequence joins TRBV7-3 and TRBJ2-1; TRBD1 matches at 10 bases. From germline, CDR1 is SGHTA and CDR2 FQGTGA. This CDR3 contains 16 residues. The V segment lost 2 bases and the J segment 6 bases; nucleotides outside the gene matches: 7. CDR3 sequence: CASSLQPGQGINEQFF. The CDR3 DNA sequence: TGTGCCAGCAGCTTACAACCGGGACAGGGGATCAATGAGCAGTTCTTC.

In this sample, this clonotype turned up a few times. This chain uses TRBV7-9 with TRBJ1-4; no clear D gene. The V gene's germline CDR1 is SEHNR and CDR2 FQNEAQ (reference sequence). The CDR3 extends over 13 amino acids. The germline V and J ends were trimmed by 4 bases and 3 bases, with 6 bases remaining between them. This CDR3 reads CASSSFPNEKLFF. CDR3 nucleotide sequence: TGTGCCAGCAGCTCATTTCCTAATGAAAAACTGTTTTTT.

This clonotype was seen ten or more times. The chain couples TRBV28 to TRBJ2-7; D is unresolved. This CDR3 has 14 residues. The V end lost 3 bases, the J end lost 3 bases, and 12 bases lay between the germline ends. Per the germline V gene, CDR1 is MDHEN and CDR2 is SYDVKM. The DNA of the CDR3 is TGTGCCAGCAGTTTTACCAGTTCTTTCTACGAGCAGTACTTC. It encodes CASSFTSSFYEQYF.

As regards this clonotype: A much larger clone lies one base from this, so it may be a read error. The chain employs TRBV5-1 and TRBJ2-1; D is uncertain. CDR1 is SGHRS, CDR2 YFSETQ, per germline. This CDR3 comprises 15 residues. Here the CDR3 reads CASSLNGLSVNAQFF. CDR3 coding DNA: TGCGCCAGCAGCTTGAACGGTCTGTCCGTTAATGCGCAGTTCTTC.

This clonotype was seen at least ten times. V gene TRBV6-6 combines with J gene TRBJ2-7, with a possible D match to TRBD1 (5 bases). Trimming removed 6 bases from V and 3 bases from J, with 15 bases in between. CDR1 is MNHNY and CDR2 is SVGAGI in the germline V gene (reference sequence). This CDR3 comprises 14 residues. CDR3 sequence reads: CASSRVGVDYEQYF. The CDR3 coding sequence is TGTGCCAGCAGCCGAGTAGGGGTCGACTACGAGCAGTACTTC.

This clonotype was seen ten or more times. CDR3 DNA sequence: TGTGCCAGCAGCCAAGAGGGGGGGCGATCCACAGATACGCAGTATTTT. The encoded protein is CASSQEGGRSTDTQYF. The J gene is TRBJ2-3, the V gene TRBV4-2; D perhaps matches TRBD2 (7 bases). The V gene's germline CDR1 is LGHNA and CDR2 YNFKEQ. This CDR3 comprises 16 residues. Trimming removed 0 bases at V and 2 bases at J, with 12 bases between.

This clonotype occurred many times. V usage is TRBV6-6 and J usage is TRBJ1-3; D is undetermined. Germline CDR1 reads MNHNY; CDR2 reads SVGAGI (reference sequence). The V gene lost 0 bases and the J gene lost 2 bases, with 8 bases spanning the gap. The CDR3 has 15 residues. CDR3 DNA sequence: TGTGCCAGCAGTTACTCGCTGGGTGCTGGAAACACCATATATTTT. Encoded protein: CASSYSLGAGNTIYF.

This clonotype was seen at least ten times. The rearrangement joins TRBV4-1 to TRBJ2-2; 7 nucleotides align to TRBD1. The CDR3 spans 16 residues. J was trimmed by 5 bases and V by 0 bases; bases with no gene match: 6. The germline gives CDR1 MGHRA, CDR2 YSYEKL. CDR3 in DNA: TGCGCCAGCAGCCAAGATCGGACAGGTGGGACCGGGGAGCTGTTTTTT. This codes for CASSQDRTGGTGELFF.

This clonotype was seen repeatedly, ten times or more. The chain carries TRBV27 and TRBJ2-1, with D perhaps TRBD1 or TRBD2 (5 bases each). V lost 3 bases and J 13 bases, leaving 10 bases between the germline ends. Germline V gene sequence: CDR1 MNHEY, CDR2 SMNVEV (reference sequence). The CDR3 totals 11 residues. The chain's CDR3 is CASSLGRAQFF. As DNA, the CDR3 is TGTGCCAGCAGTTTGGGGCGGGCTCAGTTCTTC.

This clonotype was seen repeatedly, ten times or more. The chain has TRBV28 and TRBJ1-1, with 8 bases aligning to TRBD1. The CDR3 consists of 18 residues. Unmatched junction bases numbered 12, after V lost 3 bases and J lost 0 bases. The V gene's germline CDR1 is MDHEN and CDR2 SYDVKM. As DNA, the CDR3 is TGTGCCAGCAGTTTTGGGCCCCCTCCGACAGGGGTGAACACTGAAGCTTTCTTT. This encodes CASSFGPPPTGVNTEAFF.

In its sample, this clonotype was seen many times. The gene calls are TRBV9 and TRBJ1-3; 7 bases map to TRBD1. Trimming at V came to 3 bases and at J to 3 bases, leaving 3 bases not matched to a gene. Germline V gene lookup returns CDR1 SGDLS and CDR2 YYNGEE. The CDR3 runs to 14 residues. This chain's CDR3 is CASSGQGIGNTIYF. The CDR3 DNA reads TGTGCCAGCAGCGGACAGGGAATTGGAAACACCATATATTTT.

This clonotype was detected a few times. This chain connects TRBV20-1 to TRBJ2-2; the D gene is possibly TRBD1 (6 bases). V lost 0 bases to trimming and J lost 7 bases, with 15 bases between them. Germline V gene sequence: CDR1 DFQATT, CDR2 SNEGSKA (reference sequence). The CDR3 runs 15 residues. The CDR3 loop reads CSARDQKGGGGELFF. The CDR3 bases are TGCAGTGCTAGAGATCAAAAAGGGGGTGGCGGGGAGCTGTTTTTT.

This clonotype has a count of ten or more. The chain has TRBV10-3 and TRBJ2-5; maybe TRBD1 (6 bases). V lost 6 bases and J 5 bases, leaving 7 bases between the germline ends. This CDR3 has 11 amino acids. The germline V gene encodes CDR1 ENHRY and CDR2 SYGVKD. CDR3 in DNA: TGTGCCATCAGAACAGGGGAGACCCAGTACTTC. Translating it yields CAIRTGETQYF.

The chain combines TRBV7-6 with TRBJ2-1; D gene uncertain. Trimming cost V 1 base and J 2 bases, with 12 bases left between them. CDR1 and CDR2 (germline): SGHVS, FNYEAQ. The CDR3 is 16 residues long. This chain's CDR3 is CASSLGVSWAYNEQFF. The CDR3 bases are TGTGCCAGCAGCTTAGGGGTCTCATGGGCCTACAATGAGCAGTTCTTC.

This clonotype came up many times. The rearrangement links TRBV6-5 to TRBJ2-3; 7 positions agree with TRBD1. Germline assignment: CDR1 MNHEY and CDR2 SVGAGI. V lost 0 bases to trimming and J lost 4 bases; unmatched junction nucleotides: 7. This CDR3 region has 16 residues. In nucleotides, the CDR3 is TGTGCCAGCAGTTACTCGAGAGGGGGCGGGTCAGATACGCAGTATTTT. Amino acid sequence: CASSYSRGGGSDTQYF.

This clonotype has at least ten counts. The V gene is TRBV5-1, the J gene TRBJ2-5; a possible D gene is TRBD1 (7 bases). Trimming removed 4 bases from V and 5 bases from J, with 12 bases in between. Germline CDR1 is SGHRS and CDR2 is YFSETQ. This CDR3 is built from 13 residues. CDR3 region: CASSRGTAETQYF. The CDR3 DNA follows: TGCGCCAGCAGCCGGGGGACAGCTGAGACCCAGTACTTC. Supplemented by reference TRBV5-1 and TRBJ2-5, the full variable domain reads KAGVTQTPRYLIKTRGQQVTLSCSPISGHRSVSWYQQTPGQGLQFLFEYFSETQRNKGNFPGRFSGRQFSNSRSEMNVSTLELGDSALYLCASSRGTAETQYFGPGTRLLVL.

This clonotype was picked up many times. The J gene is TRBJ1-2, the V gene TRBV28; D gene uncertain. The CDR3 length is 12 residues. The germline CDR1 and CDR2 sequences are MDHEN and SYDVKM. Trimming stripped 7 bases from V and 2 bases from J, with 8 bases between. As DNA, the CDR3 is TGTGCCAGCATTGGCTGGAACTATGGCTACACCTTC. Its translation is CASIGWNYGYTF.

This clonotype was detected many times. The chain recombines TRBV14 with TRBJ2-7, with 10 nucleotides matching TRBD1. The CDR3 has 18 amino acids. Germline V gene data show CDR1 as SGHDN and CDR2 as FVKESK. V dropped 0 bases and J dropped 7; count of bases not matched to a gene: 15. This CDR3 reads CASSQDPFPGTGDREQYF. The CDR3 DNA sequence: TGTGCCAGCAGCCAAGATCCTTTCCCCGGGACAGGGGATAGGGAGCAGTACTTC.

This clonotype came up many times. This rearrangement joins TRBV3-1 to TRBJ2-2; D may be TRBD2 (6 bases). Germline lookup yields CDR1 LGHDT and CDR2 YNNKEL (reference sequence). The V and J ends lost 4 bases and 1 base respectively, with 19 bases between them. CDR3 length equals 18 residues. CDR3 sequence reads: CASSLQGGDFLNTGELFF. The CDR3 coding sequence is TGTGCCAGCAGCCTTCAGGGCGGGGACTTCCTGAACACCGGGGAGCTGTTTTTT.

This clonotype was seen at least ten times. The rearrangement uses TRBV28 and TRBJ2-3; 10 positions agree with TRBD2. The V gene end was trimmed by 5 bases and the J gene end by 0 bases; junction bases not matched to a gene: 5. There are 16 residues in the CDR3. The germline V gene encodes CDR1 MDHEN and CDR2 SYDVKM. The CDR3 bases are TGTGCCAGCAGTCTAGCGGGGGTCTTTAGCACAGATACGCAGTATTTT. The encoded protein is CASSLAGVFSTDTQYF. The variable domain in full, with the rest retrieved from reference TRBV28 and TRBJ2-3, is DVKVTQSSRYLVKRTGEKVFLECVQDMDHENMFWYRQDPGLGLRLIYFSYDVKMKEKGDIPEGYSVSREKKERFSLILESASTNQTSMYLCASSLAGVFSTDTQYFGPGTRLTVL.

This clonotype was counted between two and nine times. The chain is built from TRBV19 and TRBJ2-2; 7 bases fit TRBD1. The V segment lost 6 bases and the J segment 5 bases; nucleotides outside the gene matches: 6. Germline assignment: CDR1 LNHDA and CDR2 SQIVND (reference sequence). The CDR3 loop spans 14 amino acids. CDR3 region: CASRSGTETGELFF. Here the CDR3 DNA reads TGTGCCAGTAGGTCCGGGACAGAAACCGGGGAGCTGTTTTTT.

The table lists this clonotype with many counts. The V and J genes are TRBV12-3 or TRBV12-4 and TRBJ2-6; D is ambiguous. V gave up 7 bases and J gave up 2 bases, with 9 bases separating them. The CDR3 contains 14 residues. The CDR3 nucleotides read TGTGCCAGCACAATCGGTGCTGGGGCCAACGTCCTGACTTTC. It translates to CASTIGAGANVLTF.

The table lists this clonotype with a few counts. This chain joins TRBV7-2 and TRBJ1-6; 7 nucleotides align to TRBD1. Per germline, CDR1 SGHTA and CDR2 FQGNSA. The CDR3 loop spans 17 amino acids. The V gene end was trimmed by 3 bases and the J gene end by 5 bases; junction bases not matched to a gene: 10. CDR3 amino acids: CASSLRRSGTDNSPLHF. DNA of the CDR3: TGTGCCAGCAGCTTGCGGAGGTCCGGGACAGATAATTCACCCCTCCACTTT. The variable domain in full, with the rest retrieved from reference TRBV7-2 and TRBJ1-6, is GAGVSQSPSNKVTEKGKDVELRCDPISGHTALYWYRQSLGQGLEFLIYFQGNSAPDKSGLPSDRFSAERTGGSVSTLTIQRTQQEDSAVYLCASSLRRSGTDNSPLHFGNGTRLTVT.

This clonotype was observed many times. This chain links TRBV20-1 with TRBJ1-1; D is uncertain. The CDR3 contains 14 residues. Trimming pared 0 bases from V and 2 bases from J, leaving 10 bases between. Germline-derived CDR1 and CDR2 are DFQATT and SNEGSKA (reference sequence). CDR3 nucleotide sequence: TGCAGTGCTAGAGATAGGCAGAGAAACACTGAAGCTTTCTTT. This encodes CSARDRQRNTEAFF.

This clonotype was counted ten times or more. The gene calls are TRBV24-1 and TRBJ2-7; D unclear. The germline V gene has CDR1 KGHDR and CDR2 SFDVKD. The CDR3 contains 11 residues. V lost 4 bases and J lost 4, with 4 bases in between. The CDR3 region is CATSDSYEQYF. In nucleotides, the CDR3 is TGTGCCACCAGTGACAGTTACGAGCAGTACTTC.

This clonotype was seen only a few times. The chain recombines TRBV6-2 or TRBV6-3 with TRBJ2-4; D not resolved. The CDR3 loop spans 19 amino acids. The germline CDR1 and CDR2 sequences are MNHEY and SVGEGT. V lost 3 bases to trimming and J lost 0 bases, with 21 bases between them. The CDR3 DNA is TGTGCCAGCAGTTATCTAGGACGGAATTTAAGTGTAGCCAAAAACATTCAGTACTTC. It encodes CASSYLGRNLSVAKNIQYF.

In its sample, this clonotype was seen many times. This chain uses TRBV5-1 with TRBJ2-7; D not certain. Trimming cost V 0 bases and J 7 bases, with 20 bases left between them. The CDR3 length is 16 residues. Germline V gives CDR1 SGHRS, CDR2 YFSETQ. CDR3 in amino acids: CASSLALSGFGLEQYF. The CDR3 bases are TGCGCCAGCAGCTTGGCCTTATCGGGTTTCGGGCTGGAGCAGTACTTC.